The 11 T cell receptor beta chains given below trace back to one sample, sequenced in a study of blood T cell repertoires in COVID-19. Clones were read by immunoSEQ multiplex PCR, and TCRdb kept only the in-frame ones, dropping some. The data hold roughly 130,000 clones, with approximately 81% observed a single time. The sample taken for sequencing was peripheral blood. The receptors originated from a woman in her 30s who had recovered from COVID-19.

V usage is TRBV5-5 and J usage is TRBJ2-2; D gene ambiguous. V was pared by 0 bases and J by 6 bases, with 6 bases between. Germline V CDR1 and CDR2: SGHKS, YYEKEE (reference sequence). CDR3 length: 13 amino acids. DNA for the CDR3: TGTGCCAGCAGCTTGGTGGCTTCCGGGGAGCTGTTTTTT. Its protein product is CASSLVASGELFF.

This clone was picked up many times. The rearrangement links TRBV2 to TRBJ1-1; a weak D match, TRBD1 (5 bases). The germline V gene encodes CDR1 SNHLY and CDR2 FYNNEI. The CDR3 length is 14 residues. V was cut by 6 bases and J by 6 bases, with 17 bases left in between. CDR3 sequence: CASSDYRDYPEAFF. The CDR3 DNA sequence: TGTGCCAGCAGCGACTACCGGGACTACCCTGAAGCTTTCTTT.

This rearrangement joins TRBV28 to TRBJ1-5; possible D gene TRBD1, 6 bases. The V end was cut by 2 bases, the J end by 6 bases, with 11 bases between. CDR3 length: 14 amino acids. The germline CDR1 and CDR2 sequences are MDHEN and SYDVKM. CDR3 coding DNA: TGTGCCAGCAGTTTAGGGCAGGGGAGTCAGCCCCAGCATTTT. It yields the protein CASSLGQGSQPQHF.

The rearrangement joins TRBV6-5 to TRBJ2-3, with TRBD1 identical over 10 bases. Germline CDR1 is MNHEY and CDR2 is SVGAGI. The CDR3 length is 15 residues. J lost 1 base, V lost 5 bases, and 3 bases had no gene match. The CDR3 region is CASSRGTGGTDTQYF. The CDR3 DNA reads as TGTGCCAGCAGTAGGGGGACAGGGGGCACAGATACGCAGTATTTT.

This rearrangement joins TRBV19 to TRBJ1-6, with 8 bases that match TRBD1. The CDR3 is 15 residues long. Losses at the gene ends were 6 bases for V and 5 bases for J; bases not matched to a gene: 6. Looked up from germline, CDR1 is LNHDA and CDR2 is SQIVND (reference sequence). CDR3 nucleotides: TGTGCCAGTAGCGGACAGGGCTTAAATAATTCACCCCTCCACTTT. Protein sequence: CASSGQGLNNSPLHF.

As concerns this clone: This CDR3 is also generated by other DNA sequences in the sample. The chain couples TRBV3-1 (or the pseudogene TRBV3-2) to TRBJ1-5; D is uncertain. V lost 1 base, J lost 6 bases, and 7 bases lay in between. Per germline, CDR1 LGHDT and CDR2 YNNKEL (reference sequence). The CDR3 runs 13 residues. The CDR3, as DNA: TGTGCCAGCAGCCAAGGACTGGGTCAGCCCCAGCATTTT. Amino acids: CASSQGLGQPQHF.

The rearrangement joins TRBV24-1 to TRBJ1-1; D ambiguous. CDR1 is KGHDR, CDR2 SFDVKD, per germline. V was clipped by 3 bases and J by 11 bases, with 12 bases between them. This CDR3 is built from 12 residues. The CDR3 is CATSDLRGEAFF. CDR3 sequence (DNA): TGTGCCACCAGTGATCTCCGAGGTGAGGCTTTCTTT.

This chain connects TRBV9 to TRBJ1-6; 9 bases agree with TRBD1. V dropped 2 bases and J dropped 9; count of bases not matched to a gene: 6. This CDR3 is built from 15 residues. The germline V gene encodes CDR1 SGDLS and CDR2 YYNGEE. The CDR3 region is CASSVGGQGGSPLHF. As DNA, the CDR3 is TGTGCCAGCAGCGTGGGGGGACAGGGTGGTTCACCCCTCCACTTT.

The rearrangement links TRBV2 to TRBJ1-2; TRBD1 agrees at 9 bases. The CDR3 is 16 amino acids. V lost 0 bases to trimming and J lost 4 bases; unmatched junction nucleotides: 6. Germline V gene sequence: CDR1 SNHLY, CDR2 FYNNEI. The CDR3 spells CASSEAGQGLVYGYTF. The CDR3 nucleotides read TGTGCCAGCAGTGAAGCGGGACAGGGCTTGGTCTATGGCTACACCTTC.

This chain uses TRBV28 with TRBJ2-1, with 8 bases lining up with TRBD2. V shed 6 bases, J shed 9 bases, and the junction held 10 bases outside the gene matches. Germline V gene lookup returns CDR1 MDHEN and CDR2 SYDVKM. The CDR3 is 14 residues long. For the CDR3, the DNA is TGTGCCAGCAGGGGAGCGGGGGCCGTTAGTGAGCAGTTCTTC. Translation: CASRGAGAVSEQFF.

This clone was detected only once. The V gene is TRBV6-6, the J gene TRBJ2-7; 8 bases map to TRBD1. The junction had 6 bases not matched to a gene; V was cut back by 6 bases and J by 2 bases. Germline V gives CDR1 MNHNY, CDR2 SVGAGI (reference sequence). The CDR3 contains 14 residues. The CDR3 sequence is CASSLRQGTYEQYF. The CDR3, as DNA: TGTGCCAGCAGCCTTCGACAGGGGACCTACGAGCAGTACTTC.